This T cell receptor beta chain was identified during a study of regulatory T cells in long-lasting Graves disease. Building the TCR beta libraries relied on iRepertoire HTBI primers, and CDR3 regions underwent Arm-PCR. From the multiplex PCR reads, TCRdb called clonotypes with MiXCR, one entry per CDR3 protein. The table lists roughly 450,000 distinct CDR3 sequences, about a quarter of them singletons. The study, taken as a whole, reports: Persistent disease was characterized by preferential usage of TRBV28, TRBJ1-2 and TRBJ2-5.

Germline V gives CDR1 MNHEY, CDR2 SVGEGT. This CDR3 is 15 amino acids long. The trim removed 3 bases at V and 0 bases at J, leaving 2 bases unmatched. In the case of this clonotype: The antigen remains unidentified.

Time point of the sample: persistent/refractory GD, antithyroid drugs over 5 years with positive TRAb. PBMCs were the source of the RNA used for TCR sequencing. A peripheral blood sample, 7 to 9 milliliters in volume, was drawn into EDTA tubes. This TCR was recovered from a female donor with Graves disease. Sequenced here: peripheral blood mononuclear cells (PBMCs), sampled when the disease was refractory, from a patient treated with antithyroid drugs. The rearrangement links TRBV6-2 or TRBV6-3 to TRBJ1-3; 7 bases map to TRBD1. This chain's CDR3 is CASSYGQDSGNTIYF. CDR3 nucleotide sequence: TGTGCCAGCAGTTATGGACAGGACTCTGGAAACACCATATATTTT.